The rows below give T cell receptor beta chains drawn from one sample of a study of cytomegalovirus exposure and HLA in healthy donors. Repertoires were generated with immunoSEQ multiplex PCR, while TCRdb's copy carries only in-frame clones and drops some. Of 100,000 to 150,000 clones detected, more than 65% appear once; the ten largest clones hold around 2.7%. Sequencing was performed on PBMCs. All receptors come from a woman aged 60-75 years in good health and CMV-seropositive. CDR3s include the opening cysteine and the closing phenylalanine or tryptophan. Each record gives: V gene, J gene, CDR3 length, D gene, clone size, CDR3 DNA, CDR3 protein. D genes are given only for firm matches. Size is omitted from some rows. Given values are once, few, many or a class for expanded clones.

>TRBV11-2|TRBJ2-7|14|TRBD2|-
TGTGCCAGCAGCATGCGGGGGGGCCTCGACGAGCAGTACTTC
CASSMRGGLDEQYF
>TRBV5-1|TRBJ1-1|13|TRBD1|-
TGCGCCAGCAGCCACAGGGGGCTCACTGAAGCTTTCTTT
CASSHRGLTEAFF
>TRBV5-1|TRBJ2-5|17|TRBD2|few
TGCGCCAGCAGCTGGGCGCTAGCGGGGGGCTACCAAGAGACCCAGTACTTC
CASSWALAGGYQETQYF
>TRBV5-1|TRBJ2-1|18|TRBD1|-
TGCGCCAGCAGCTTGGAACCAGGGGGCCGTAGTTCCTACAATGAGCAGTTCTTC
CASSLEPGGRSSYNEQFF
>TRBV6-5|TRBJ1-4|13|-|-
TGTGCCAGCAGCGCGGAAAGACTGAGGAAACTGTTTTTT
CASSAERLRKLFF
>TRBV5-4|TRBJ2-1|16|TRBD1|-
TGTGCCAGCAGCCCCCCCAGGGGACAGACCTACAATGAGCAGTTCTTC
CASSPPRGQTYNEQFF
>TRBV7-2|TRBJ2-1|12|TRBD2|-
TGTGCCAGCAGCCACTTCGGGGGGGAGCAGTTCTTC
CASSHFGGEQFF
>TRBV6-1|TRBJ2-5|13|-|once
TGTGCCACCTGGACTCCCATAGGAGAGACCCAGTACTTC
CATWTPIGETQYF
>TRBV6-5|TRBJ2-7|14|-|-
TGTGCCAGCAGTTACTCGTACGGTGCCTACGAGCAGTACTTC
CASSYSYGAYEQYF
>TRBV7-3|TRBJ1-6|13|TRBD1|-
TGTGCCAGCAGCGACACAGGGGATTCACCCCTCCACTTT
CASSDTGDSPLHF
>TRBV7-2|TRBJ2-3|16|TRBD2|-
TGTGCCAGCAGCTACACAAGCGGGGGGCGCACAGATACGCAGTATTTT
CASSYTSGGRTDTQYF
>TRBV6-6|TRBJ1-5|15|TRBD1|few
TGTGCCAGCAGTTGGACAGGGACGGAGTATCAGCCCCAGCATTTT
CASSWTGTEYQPQHF
>TRBV5-1|TRBJ1-5|14|-|-
TGCGCCAGCAGCTTGGATTGGGGGGATCAGCCCCAGCATTTT
CASSLDWGDQPQHF
>TRBV6-1|TRBJ1-4|13|-|-
TGTGCCAGCAAGGCAGCCGGAGGGGAAAAACTGTTTTTT
CASKAAGGEKLFF
>TRBV7-9|TRBJ2-1|15|TRBD2|-
TGTTCCAGCAGCCTCGGGGGGGGCCTTTACAATGAGCAGTTCTTC
CSSSLGGGLYNEQFF
>TRBV2|TRBJ1-4|13|-|-
TGTGCCAGCCACAAAGCAACTAATGAAAAACTGTTTTTT
CASHKATNEKLFF
>TRBV6-6|TRBJ2-1|16|-|-
TGTGCCAGCATGACCAGGACGGGAGCTTCCTACAATGAGCAGTTCTTC
CASMTRTGASYNEQFF
>TRBV7-9|TRBJ2-7|14|TRBD1|few
TGTTCCAGCAGGCAACCGGGACAGGGTTACGAGCAGTACTTC
CSSRQPGQGYEQYF
>TRBV6-5|TRBJ1-6|16|-|few
TGTGCCAGCAGTTCCCGGGAGAGCTCCTATAATTCACCCCTCCACTTT
CASSSRESSYNSPLHF
>TRBV10-3|TRBJ1-3|14|-|-
TGTGCCATCAGGCTTACGAGCTCTGGAAACACCATATATTTT
CAIRLTSSGNTIYF
>TRBV5-6|TRBJ2-7|14|-|-
TGTGCCAGCAGCTTAACAGGGTCCCCCTACGAGCAGTACTTC
CASSLTGSPYEQYF
>TRBV6-1|TRBJ2-7|13|TRBD1|-
TGTGCCAGCAGATTAGACAGGGTTGGAGAGCAGTACTTC
CASRLDRVGEQYF
>TRBV19|TRBJ1-1|16|TRBD1|-
TGTGCCAGTAGTATAGGGAGGGACAGGGTGAACACTGAAGCTTTCTTT
CASSIGRDRVNTEAFF
>TRBV7-3|TRBJ2-5|15|-|-
TGTGCCAGCAGCTTTAGGCCCCTTGGGAGAGAGACCCAGTACTTC
CASSFRPLGRETQYF
>TRBV7-9|TRBJ1-6|14|-|-
TGTGCCAGCAGCTTAAGTCAGGGTAATTCACCCCTCCACTTT
CASSLSQGNSPLHF
>TRBV4-2|TRBJ1-1|14|TRBD1|-
TGTGCCAGCAGCCAACCCGACAGGGTTACTGAAGCTTTCTTT
CASSQPDRVTEAFF
>TRBV7-8|TRBJ1-5|15|-|-
TGTGCCAGCAGCCCGCGGGAGCTATTCAATCAGCCCCAGCATTTT
CASSPRELFNQPQHF
>TRBV5-1|TRBJ2-7|14|-|-
TGCGCCAGCAGCTTAGACACGGATGGCTACGAGCAGTACTTC
CASSLDTDGYEQYF
>TRBV7-2|TRBJ1-5|13|-|-
TGTGCCAGCAGCTTAGCAGCCTCTCGGTCGGAGCATTTT
CASSLAASRSEHF
>TRBV21-1|TRBJ2-3|16|-|-
TGTGCCAGCAGCCAGTTGGGAGGCGGAATTGGGGATACGCAGTATTTT
CASSQLGGGIGDTQYF
>TRBV10-2|TRBJ1-4|14|TRBD1|-
TGCGCCAGCAGTGATCCAGGGGGCCTTGAAAAACTGTTTTTT
CASSDPGGLEKLFF
>TRBV15|TRBJ1-1|14|TRBD1|-
TGTGCCACCACAGGGGGCCCGTCGAACACTGAAGCTTTCTTT
CATTGGPSNTEAFF
>TRBV4-1|TRBJ1-3|15|-|-
TGCGCCAGCAGCCAAGATCGGAGCTCTGGAAACACCATATATTTT
CASSQDRSSGNTIYF
>TRBV11-2|TRBJ2-4|16|TRBD2|-
TGTGCCAGCAGCCGAGCTAGCGGGGCGGCCAAAAACATTCAGTACTTC
CASSRASGAAKNIQYF
>TRBV10-3|TRBJ2-7|14|TRBD2|-
TGTGCCATCAGTGGCCCTAGCGGGGGGAACGAGCAGTACTTC
CAISGPSGGNEQYF
>TRBV9|TRBJ1-2|14|-|few
TGTGCCAGCAGCCCGGACGGGAACTGGTCTGGCTACACCTTC
CASSPDGNWSGYTF
>TRBV7-9|TRBJ1-6|16|-|-
TGTGCCAGCAGCTCCAGTGGAGGGGTAAGGGATTCACCCCTCCACTTT
CASSSSGGVRDSPLHF
>TRBV6-5|TRBJ2-7|15|TRBD2|-
TGTGCCAGCAGTTACTCCCGGACTAGCTTAGACGAGCAGTACTTC
CASSYSRTSLDEQYF
>TRBV9|TRBJ2-1|15|TRBD2|-
TGTGCCAGCACCCGGGGGGACGGGGTACACAATGAGCAGTTCTTC
CASTRGDGVHNEQFF
>TRBV7-3|TRBJ2-3|14|-|few
TGTGCCAGCAGCTCCTCAGGGGTAGCAGATACGCAGTATTTT
CASSSSGVADTQYF
>TRBV10-3|TRBJ1-6|15|-|-
TGTGCCATCAGCTCCAGGGAGGGGAGGCATTCACCCCTCCACTTT
CAISSREGRHSPLHF
>TRBV7-9|TRBJ2-7|17|TRBD1|many
TGTGCCAGCAGCTTGGGGGCCTCAGGGGGCGCCGGGTACGAGCAGTACTTC
CASSLGASGGAGYEQYF
>TRBV11-2|TRBJ1-1|15|TRBD1|-
TGTGCCAGCAGCTCGCCGACAGGGCTGGCCACTGAAGCTTTCTTT
CASSSPTGLATEAFF
>TRBV9|TRBJ1-4|15|TRBD1|-
TGTGCCAGCAACTTACAGGGGTCAACTAATGAAAAACTGTTTTTT
CASNLQGSTNEKLFF
>TRBV5-1|TRBJ1-2|13|-|-
TGCGCCAGCAGCTTCGAGGTCGCCTATGGCTACACCTTC
CASSFEVAYGYTF
>TRBV27|TRBJ2-1|15|-|-
TGTGCCAGCAGTTTATTCGCGGCGGTTTACAATGAGCAGTTCTTC
CASSLFAAVYNEQFF
>TRBV7-9|TRBJ2-7|15|TRBD1|-
TGTGCCAGCAGCTTAGACACCGGGACAGCCTACGAGCAGTACTTC
CASSLDTGTAYEQYF
>TRBV2|TRBJ2-1|19|TRBD1|-
TGTGCCAGCAGTGCGGTACAGGGGCCTCCAAATAGGTCCTACAATGAGCAGTTCTTC
CASSAVQGPPNRSYNEQFF
>TRBV9|TRBJ1-1|14|-|-
TGTGCCAGCAGGAGCGGGACCCTCAACACTGAAGCTTTCTTT
CASRSGTLNTEAFF
>TRBV7-6|TRBJ1-6|14|TRBD1|-
TGTGCCAGCAGGTGGACAGGGGAGGGTTCACCCCTCCACTTT
CASRWTGEGSPLHF
>TRBV5-1|TRBJ2-7|15|-|-
TGCGCCAGCAGCTGGGGGCCCGGCGGTATCTACGAGCAGTACTTC
CASSWGPGGIYEQYF
>TRBV11-3|TRBJ1-5|16|TRBD1|few
TGTGCCAGCAGCCACCGGGGACAGGGGGCAAATCAGCCCCAGCATTTT
CASSHRGQGANQPQHF
>TRBV5-6|TRBJ2-3|18|TRBD1|-
TGTGCCAGCCGCCACTGGGACAGGGGGCGAGGAGGCACAGATACGCAGTATTTT
CASRHWDRGRGGTDTQYF
>TRBV6-5|TRBJ1-6|15|-|few
TGTGCCAGCAGCCTTGACGTTCTCGGGGATTCACCCCTCCACTTT
CASSLDVLGDSPLHF